The present entry profiles one T cell receptor (beta chain) with its context. These data belong to a study of T cell changes during pregnancy in multiple sclerosis. Using immunoSEQ multiplex PCR, the repertoire was profiled, and TCRdb retains in-frame clones only, with some absent. The data contain approximately 34,000 clones, less than 95% of them seen just once; the ten biggest clones take up approximately 13%. Germline V gene data show CDR1 as MDHEN and CDR2 as SYDVKM. The CDR3 has 12 amino acids. With 3 bases removed from V and 5 bases from J, the gap between germline ends came to 7 bases. The source material was CD8+ T cells from peripheral blood mononuclear cells, sampled in the first trimester of pregnancy. The rearrangement links TRBV28 to TRBJ1-2, with D possibly matching TRBD1 (5 bases). The origin of this receptor is a female donor with multiple sclerosis, enrolled in a pregnancy study. CDR3 region: CASSFRGYGYTF. The CDR3 nucleotides read TGTGCCAGCAGTTTTAGGGGATATGGCTACACCTTC.